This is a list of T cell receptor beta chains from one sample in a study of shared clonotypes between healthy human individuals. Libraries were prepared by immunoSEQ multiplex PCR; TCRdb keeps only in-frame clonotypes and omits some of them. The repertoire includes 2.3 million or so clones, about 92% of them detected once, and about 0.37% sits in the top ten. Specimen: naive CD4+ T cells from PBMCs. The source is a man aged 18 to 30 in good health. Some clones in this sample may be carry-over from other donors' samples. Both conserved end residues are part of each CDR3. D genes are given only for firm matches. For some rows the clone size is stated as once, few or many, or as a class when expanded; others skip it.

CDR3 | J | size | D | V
CASSTPLQADTQYF | TRBJ2-3 | NA | NA | TRBV28
CAISEGTGNEKLFF | TRBJ1-4 | NA | NA | TRBV10-3
CASSPNSLHTEAFF | TRBJ1-1 | NA | NA | TRBV28
CAWSTTGTEYGYTF | TRBJ1-2 | once | TRBD1 | TRBV30
CASSYTTRDYGYTF | TRBJ1-2 | NA | NA | TRBV6-6
CASSSSDNYGYTF | TRBJ1-2 | NA | NA | TRBV28
CASTRDTEAFF | TRBJ1-1 | once | NA | TRBV6-6
CASRARDGPYEQYF | NA | NA | NA | TRBV6-5
CASSFGGSGSGNTIYF | TRBJ1-3 | NA | NA | TRBV5-1
CASSPSYEQYF | TRBJ2-7 | NA | NA | TRBV6-6
CASSLVQGTEKLFF | TRBJ1-4 | once | NA | TRBV28
CASSFASALDTQYF | TRBJ2-3 | NA | NA | TRBV5-1
CASSYSRGGQPQHF | TRBJ1-5 | once | NA | TRBV6-5
CASSSGDRPPSYYGYTF | TRBJ1-2 | NA | NA | TRBV27
CASSLAPGQGGGELFF | TRBJ2-2 | NA | TRBD1 | TRBV5-1
CASSFSGGSTDTQYF | TRBJ2-3 | NA | TRBD2 | TRBV7-2
CASSLVPARSSYGYTF | TRBJ1-2 | NA | NA | TRBV5-1
CASSWDGRETQYF | TRBJ2-5 | NA | NA | TRBV5-1
CASSLAGQRGYTF | TRBJ1-2 | few | TRBD1 | TRBV5-1
CASSRNPGTGGANTEAFF | TRBJ1-1 | NA | TRBD1 | TRBV5-1
CASSPNSPLLAGDEQFF | TRBJ2-1 | NA | TRBD2 | TRBV11-2
CASSPSGSSYNEQFF | TRBJ2-1 | once | TRBD2 | TRBV7-3
CASSQQLPGELFF | TRBJ2-2 | NA | NA | TRBV14
CASSVGPQRAQHF | TRBJ1-5 | NA | NA | TRBV9
CATSSGDLADEQFF | TRBJ2-1 | NA | NA | TRBV15
CASSGGQGDTQPQHF | TRBJ1-5 | NA | TRBD1 | TRBV6-1